These T cell receptor beta chains were read from a single sample in a study of OX40 agonist ivuxolimab in advanced cancers. TCRdb keeps only in-frame clones here, not all; method: immunoSEQ multiplex PCR. The top ten hold 0.24% of the sample, which has some 85,000 clones, around 87% seen once. The sample was CD4+ or CD8+ T cells sorted from blood, taken in a trial of the OX40 agonist ivuxolimab. These receptors were collected from an adult with an advanced solid tumor such as melanoma, head and neck, liver or kidney cancer. CDR3s leave out the opening cysteine and the closing phenylalanine or tryptophan.

J | V | CDR3
TRBJ2-5 | TRBV5-6 | ASSFRQGETQY
TRBJ2-3 | TRBV11-3 | ASSQSPIGSYSDTQY
TRBJ2-1 | TRBV12-5 | ASGLPLVSGNYNEQF
TRBJ2-7 | TRBV5-8 | ASSSRLLRDRGTNEQY
TRBJ2-3 | TRBV5-1 | ASSSGVSRGY
TRBJ2-2 | TRBV7-2 | ASSLAGQGNTGELF
TRBJ2-2 | TRBV6-5 | ASREQTGSGELF
TRBJ1-2 | TRBV18 | ASSPTQGDGYT
TRBJ2-7 | TRBV7-2 | ASRMTSGSLS
TRBJ2-1 | TRBV7-2 | ASSLVLAGGGARNEQF
TRBJ1-1 | TRBV6-5 | ASTQGLEAF
TRBJ2-7 | TRBV6-5 | ASAKYPTSYEQY
TRBJ2-7 | TRBV11-3 | ASSKGTGGFYEQY
TRBJ1-4 | TRBV2 | ASSGQGNEKLF
TRBJ2-2 | TRBV4-1 | ASSHGGVGTGELF
TRBJ2-7 | TRBV6-6 | ASSYPTPYEQY
TRBJ2-3 | TRBV6-4 | ASATSAADTQY
TRBJ2-2 | TRBV13 | ASSTDRATGELF
TRBJ2-1 | TRBV11-1 | ASRGNVYNEQF
TRBJ1-1 | TRBV11-2 | ASSLVVGANTEAF
TRBJ2-7 | TRBV27 | ASSLFWGSYYEQY
TRBJ2-7 | TRBV11-3 | ASSPGYEQY
TRBJ1-4 | TRBV19 | ASSTRQRELF
TRBJ1-5 | TRBV19 | ASQKITGGEQPQH
TRBJ2-3 | TRBV6-1 | ASSERGGRTDTQY
TRBJ2-5 | TRBV10-3 | AISESKYSETQY
TRBJ2-2 | TRBV7-2 | ASSSGGFSGELF
TRBJ1-1 | TRBV5-8 | ASSMTGAGTEAF
TRBJ2-7 | TRBV27 | ASSLSTGTAKRYEQY
TRBJ1-1 | TRBV19 | ASSLQGWMNTEAF
TRBJ1-2 | TRBV6-1 | ASSERYYGEGYT
TRBJ1-6 | TRBV5-1 | ASSSGQGDNSPLH
TRBJ1-3 | TRBV18 | ASSPGQGAVVNGNTIY
TRBJ2-7 | TRBV5-4 | ASSLGQGSYEQY
TRBJ2-5 | TRBV12-5 | ASGPAGPTGETQY
TRBJ1-2 | TRBV7-2 | ASSTGDRVSFRYT
TRBJ2-1 | TRBV7-2 | ASSGSGQGAYEQF
TRBJ2-7 | TRBV5-1 | ASSLEAQGSYEQY
TRBJ2-7 | TRBV6-6 | ASSYFRGGNYEQY
TRBJ2-4 | TRBV7-9 | ASSSAGSGKNIQY